This TCR beta chain emerged from a study of blood T cells in healthy people across ages. The use of a sample-barcoded 5' primer and a J-beta primer mix characterized a second PCR of about 7 to 12 cycles. TCRdb independently ran MiXCR on the 5' RACE reads; one entry per CDR3 protein. The table shows 580,000 or so distinct CDR3 sequences, with under 55% occurring only once. This CDR3 contains 16 residues. The V gene's germline CDR1 is SGHTA and CDR2 FQGNSA. With 2 bases removed from V and 8 bases from J, the gap between germline ends came to 18 bases. The sequence was collected from a man at least 80 years old in good health. The chain is built from TRBV7-2 and TRBJ1-4; tentatively, D is TRBD1 (5 bases). Sequenced material: blood. DNA of the CDR3: TGTGCCAGCAGCTTAACAAGGCAGGGCCAGGGAGAAAAACTGTTTTTT. This sequence encodes CASSLTRQGQGEKLFF. The full variable domain, its missing parts supplied by reference TRBV7-2 and TRBJ1-4, is GAGVSQSPSNKVTEKGKDVELRCDPISGHTALYWYRQSLGQGLEFLIYFQGNSAPDKSGLPSDRFSAERTGGSVSTLTIQRTQQEDSAVYLCASSLTRQGQGEKLFFGSGTQLSVL.